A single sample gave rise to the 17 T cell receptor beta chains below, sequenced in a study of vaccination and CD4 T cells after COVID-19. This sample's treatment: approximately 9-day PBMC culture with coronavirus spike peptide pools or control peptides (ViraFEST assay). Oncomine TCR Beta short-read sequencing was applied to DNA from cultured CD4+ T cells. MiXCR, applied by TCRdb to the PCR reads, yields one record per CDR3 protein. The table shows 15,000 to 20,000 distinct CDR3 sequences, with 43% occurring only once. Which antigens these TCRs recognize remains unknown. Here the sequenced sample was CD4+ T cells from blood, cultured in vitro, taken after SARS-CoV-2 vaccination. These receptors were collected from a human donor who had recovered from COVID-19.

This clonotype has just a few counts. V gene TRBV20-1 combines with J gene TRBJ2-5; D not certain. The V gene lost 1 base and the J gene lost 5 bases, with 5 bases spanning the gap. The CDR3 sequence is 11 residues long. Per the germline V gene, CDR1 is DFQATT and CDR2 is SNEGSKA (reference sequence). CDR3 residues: CSARGVETQYF. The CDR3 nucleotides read TGCAGTGCTAGAGGGGTTGAGACCCAGTACTTC.

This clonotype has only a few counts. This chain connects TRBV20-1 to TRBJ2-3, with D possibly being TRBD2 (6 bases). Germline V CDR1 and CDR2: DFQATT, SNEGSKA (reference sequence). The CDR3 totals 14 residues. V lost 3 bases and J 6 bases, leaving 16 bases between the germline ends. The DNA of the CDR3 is TGCAGTGCTAGCGGGAGAGTGGAGCGGGATACGCAGTATTTT. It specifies CSASGRVERDTQYF.

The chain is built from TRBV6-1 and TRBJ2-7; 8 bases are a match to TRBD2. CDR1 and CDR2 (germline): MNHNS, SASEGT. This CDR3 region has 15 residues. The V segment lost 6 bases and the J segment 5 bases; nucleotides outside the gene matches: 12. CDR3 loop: CASSPETGGSHEQYF. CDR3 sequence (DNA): TGTGCCAGCAGCCCCGAGACGGGAGGGAGTCACGAGCAGTACTTC.

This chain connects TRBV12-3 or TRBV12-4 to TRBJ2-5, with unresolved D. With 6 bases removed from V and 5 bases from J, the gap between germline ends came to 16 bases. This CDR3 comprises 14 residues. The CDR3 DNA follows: TGTGCCAGCAGCCCTGGACCATCCGGTGAGACCCAGTACTTC. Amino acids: CASSPGPSGETQYF.

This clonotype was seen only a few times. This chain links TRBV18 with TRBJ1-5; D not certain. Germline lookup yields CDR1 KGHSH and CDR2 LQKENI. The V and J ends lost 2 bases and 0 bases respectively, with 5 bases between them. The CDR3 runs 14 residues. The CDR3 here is CASSPGHSNQPQHF. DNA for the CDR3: TGTGCCAGCTCACCAGGGCATAGCAATCAGCCCCAGCATTTT. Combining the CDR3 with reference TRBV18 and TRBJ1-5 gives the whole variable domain NAGVMQNPRHLVRRRGQEARLRCSPMKGHSHVYWYRQLPEEGLKFMVYLQKENIIDESGMPKERFSAEFPKEGPSILRIQQVVRGDSAAYFCASSPGHSNQPQHFGDGTRLSIL.

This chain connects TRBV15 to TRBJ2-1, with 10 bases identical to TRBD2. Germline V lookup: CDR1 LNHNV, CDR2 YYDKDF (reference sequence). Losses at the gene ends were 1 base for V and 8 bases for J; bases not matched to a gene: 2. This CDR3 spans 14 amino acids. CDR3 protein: CATSRVLAGYEQFF. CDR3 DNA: TGTGCCACCAGCAGAGTACTAGCGGGATATGAGCAGTTCTTC.

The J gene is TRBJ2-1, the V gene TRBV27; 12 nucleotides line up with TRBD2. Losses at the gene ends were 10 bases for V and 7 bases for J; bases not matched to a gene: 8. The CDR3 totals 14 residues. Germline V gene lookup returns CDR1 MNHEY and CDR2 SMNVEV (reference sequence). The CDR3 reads CATRQTSGRNEQFF. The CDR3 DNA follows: TGTGCCACCAGGCAGACTAGCGGGAGAAATGAGCAGTTCTTC.

Here the CDR3 DNA reads TGCGCCAGCAGCCACGGGACAGGGGACTACAATGAGCAGTTCTTC. This gives the protein CASSHGTGDYNEQFF. The chain carries TRBV4-3 and TRBJ2-1; 10 positions match TRBD1. V lost 3 bases, J lost 3 bases, and 2 bases stayed unmatched. The germline gives CDR1 LGHNA, CDR2 YSLEER. The CDR3 totals 15 residues.

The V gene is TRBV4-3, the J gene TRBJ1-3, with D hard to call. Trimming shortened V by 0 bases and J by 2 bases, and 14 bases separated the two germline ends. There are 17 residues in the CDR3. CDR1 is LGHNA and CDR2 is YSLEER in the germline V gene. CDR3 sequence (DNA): TGCGCCAGCAGCCAAGATGTGGCGCGGGCGACTGGAAACACCATATATTTT. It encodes CASSQDVARATGNTIYF.

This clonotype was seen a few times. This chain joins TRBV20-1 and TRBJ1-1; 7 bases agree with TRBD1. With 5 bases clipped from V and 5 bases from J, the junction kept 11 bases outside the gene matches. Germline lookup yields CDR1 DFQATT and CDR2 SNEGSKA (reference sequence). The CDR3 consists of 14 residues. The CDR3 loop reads CSAPQGRGHTEAFF. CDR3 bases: TGCAGTGCTCCACAGGGAAGGGGGCATACTGAAGCTTTCTTT.

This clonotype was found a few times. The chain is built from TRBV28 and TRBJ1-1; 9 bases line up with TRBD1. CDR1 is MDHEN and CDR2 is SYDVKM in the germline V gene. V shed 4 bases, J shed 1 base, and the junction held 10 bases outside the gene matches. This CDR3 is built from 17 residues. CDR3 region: CASSSLPGQGTNTEAFF. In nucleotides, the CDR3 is TGTGCCAGCAGTTCCCTCCCGGGACAGGGAACGAACACTGAAGCTTTCTTT.

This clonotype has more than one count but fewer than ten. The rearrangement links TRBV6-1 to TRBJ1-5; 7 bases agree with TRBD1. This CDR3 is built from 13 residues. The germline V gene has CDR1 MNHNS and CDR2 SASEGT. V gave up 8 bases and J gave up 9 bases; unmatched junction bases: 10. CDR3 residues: CASGRGMSLPQHF. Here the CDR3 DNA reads TGTGCCAGCGGCAGGGGGATGAGTCTGCCCCAGCATTTT.

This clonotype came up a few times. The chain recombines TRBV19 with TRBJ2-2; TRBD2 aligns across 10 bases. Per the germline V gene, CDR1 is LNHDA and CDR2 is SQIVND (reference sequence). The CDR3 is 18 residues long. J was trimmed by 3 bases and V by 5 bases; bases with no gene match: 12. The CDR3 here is CASSLQPLAGVHTGELFF. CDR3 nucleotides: TGTGCCAGTAGTCTACAACCTCTAGCGGGAGTTCACACCGGGGAGCTGTTTTTT.

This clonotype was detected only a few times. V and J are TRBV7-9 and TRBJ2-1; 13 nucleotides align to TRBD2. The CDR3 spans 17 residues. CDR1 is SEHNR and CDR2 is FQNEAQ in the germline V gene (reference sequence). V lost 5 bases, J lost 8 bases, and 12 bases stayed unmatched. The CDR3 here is CASSVGTSGILWDEQFF. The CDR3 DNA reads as TGTGCCAGCAGCGTAGGGACTAGCGGGATTCTTTGGGATGAGCAGTTCTTC.

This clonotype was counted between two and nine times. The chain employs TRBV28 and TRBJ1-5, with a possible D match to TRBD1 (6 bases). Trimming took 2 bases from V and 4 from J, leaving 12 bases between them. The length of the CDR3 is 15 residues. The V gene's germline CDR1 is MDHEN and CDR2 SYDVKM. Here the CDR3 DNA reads TGTGCCAGCAGTTTACCGACAGGCCTTAATCAGCCCCAGCATTTT. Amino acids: CASSLPTGLNQPQHF.

The CDR3 is CSAGRTGVPTF. In DNA form, the CDR3 reads TGCAGTGCTGGCCGGACAGGGGTCCCCACCTTC. The rearrangement links TRBV20-1 to TRBJ1-2; 9 bases agree with TRBD1. This CDR3 spans 11 amino acids. The germline gives CDR1 DFQATT, CDR2 SNEGSKA (reference sequence). The junction had 8 bases not matched to a gene; V was cut back by 5 bases and J by 13 bases.

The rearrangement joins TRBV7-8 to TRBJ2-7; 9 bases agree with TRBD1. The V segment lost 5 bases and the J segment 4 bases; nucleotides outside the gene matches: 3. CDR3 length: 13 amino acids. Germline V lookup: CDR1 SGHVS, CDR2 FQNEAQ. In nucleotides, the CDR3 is TGTGCCAGCAGCAGGGACAGGGTGTACGAGCAGTACTTC. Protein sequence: CASSRDRVYEQYF.